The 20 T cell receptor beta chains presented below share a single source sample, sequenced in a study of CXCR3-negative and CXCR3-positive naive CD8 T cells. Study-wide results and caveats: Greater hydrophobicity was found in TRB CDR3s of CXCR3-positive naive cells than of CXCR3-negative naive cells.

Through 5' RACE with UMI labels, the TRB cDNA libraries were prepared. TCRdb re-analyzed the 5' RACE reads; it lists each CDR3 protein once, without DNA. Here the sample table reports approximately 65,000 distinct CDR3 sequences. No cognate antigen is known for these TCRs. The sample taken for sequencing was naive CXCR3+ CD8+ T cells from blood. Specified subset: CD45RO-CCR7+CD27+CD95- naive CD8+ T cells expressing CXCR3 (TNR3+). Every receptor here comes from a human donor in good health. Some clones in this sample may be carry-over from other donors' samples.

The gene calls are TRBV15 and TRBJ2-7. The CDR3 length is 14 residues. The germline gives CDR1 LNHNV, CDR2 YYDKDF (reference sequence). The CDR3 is CATSNLDGSYEQYF. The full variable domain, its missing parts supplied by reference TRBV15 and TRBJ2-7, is DAMVIQNPRYQVTQFGKPVTLSCSQTLNHNVMYWYQQKSSQAPKLLFHYYDKDFNNEADTPDNFQSRRPNTSFCFLDIRSPGLGDTAMYLCATSNLDGSYEQYFGPGTRLTVT.

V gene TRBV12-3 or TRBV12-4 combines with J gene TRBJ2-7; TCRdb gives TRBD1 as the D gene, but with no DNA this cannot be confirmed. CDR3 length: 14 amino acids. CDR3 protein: CASSWSLRGIEQYF.

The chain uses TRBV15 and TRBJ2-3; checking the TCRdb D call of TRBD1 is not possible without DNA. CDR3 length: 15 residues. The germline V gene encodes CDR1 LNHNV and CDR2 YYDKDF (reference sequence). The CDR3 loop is CATSRDRERPDTQYF.

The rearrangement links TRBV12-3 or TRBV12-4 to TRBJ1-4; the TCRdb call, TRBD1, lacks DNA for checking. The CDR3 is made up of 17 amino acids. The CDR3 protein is CASSPMKGENANEKLFF.

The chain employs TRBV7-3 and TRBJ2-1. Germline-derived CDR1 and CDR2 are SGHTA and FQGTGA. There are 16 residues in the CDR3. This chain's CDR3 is CASSLEDRSSYNEQFF.

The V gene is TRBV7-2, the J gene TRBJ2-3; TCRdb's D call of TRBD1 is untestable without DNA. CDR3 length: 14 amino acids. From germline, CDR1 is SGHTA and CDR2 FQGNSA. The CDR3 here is CASSFGPPPYTQYF.

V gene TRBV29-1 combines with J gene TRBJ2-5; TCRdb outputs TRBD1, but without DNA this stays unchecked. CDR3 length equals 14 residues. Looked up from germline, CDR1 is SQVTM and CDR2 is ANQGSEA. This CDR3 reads CSVEDSGRPGTQYF.

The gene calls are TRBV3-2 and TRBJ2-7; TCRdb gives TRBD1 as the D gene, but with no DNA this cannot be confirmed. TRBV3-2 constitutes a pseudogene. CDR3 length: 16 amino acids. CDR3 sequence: CASSQDNRDRGYEQYF.

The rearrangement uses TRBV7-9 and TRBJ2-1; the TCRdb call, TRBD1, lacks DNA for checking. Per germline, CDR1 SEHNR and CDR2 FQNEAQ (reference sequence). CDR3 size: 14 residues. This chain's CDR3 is CASSFTGPYNEQFF. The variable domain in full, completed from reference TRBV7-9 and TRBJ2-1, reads DTGVSQNPRHKITKRGQNVTFRCDPISEHNRLYWYRQTLGQGPEFLTYFQNEAQLEKSRLLSDRFSAERPKGSFSTLEIQRTEQGDSAMYLCASSFTGPYNEQFFGPGTRLTVL.

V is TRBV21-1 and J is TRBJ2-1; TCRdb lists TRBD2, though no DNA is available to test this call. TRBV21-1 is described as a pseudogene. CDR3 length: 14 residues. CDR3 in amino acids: CASRTRLVEREQFF.

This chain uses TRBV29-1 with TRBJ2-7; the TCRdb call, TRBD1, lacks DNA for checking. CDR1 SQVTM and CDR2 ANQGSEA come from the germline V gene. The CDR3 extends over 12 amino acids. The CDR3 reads CSVEIDSYEQYF.

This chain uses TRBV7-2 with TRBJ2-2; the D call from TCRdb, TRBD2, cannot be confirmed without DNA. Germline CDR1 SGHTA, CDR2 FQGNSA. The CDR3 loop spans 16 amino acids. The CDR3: CASSSGLAENTGELFF.

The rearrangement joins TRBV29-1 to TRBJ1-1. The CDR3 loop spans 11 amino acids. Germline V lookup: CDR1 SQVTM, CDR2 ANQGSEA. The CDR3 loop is CSSQENTEAFF.

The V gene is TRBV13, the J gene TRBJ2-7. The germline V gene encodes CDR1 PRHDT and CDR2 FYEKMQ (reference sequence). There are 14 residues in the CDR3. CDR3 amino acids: CASSFSTSPYEQYF.

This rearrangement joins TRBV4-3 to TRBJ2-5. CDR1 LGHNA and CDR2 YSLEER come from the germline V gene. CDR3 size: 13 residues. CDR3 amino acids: CASSQSSWETQYF.

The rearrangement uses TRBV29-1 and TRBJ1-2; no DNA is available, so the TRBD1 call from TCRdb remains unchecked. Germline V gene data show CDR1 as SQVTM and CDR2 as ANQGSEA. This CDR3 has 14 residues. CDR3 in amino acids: CSVEILGAIYGYTF.

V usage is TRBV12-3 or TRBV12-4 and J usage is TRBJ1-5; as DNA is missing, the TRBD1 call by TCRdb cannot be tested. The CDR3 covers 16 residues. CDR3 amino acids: CASSSRGTDSNQPQHF.

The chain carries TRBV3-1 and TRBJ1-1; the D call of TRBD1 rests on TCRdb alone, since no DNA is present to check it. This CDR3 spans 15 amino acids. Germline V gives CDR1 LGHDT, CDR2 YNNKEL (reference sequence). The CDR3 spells CASSQGDNSNTEAFF.

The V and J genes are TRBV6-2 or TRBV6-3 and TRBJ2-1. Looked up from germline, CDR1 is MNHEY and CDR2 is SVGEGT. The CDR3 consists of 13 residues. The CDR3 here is CASTYTDYNEQFF.

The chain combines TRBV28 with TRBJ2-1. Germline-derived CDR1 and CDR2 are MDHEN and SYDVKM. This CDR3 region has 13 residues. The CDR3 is CASSLLGTNEQFF.